This T cell receptor beta chain came from a study of blood T cell repertoires in COVID-19 (dated by TCRdb to 2018 to 2021). Regarding the complete study: Samples from collaborators originated in the United States, Italy and Spain and spanned both the acute and convalescent phases of COVID-19. The repertoires were made available in a free public database intended to serve as a resource for research on the immune response to SARS-CoV-2. Subjects who had been exposed to COVID-19, were actively infected with it, or had recovered from it provided the deeply sampled blood TCRbeta repertoires that made up the dataset. Where available, HLA class I and class II types were taken from metadata supplied by the sample provider and were not determined by assay-based typing. The sample metadata nearly always contained a de-identified subject ID, COVID-19 status, age in years and sex. Samples came from the ongoing ImmuneRACE study (first 160 participants) plus 1,254 subjects from 6 global collaborators. The prospective study material was composed of cDNA or gDNA derived from T cells, B-cell-depleted T cells, or PBMCs.

Taken from the germline V gene, the CDR1 and CDR2 loops are SGHVS and FNYEAQ. V gives up 6 bases and J gives up 5 bases, and the segment between their germline ends measures 15 bases. Its CDR3 holds 14 amino acids, cysteine through phenylalanine. Of the read, only the CDR3 DNA is kept; its 42 bases are in frame from base 1. The paper's findings and limits, for the study overall: Clinical and demographic metadata were provided uncurated, with the amount varying by source and participant.

In the prospective study, participants were about 18 to 95 years old, resided in about two dozen geographic areas of the United States, and were enrolled through a virtual design. In the prospective study, cohorts were assigned on the basis of participant-reported clinical history obtained from a screening survey and a study questionnaire. Recovered participants in ImmuneRACE Cohort 3 were defined by two consecutive negative NP/OP PCR tests, clearance by a healthcare professional, or resolution of symptoms. Mobile phlebotomists in the prospective study collected whole blood, serum and a nasopharyngeal or oropharyngeal swab from every participant. Additional blood draws and questionnaires over an approximately two-month period could optionally be provided by prospective study participants. Before DNA extraction, prospective study blood samples were shipped either frozen or at room temperature. About this clone itself: No cognate antigen has been identified for it. Nothing much larger sits one base from this clone, and base qualities are not available.

TCRbeta CDR3 regions were amplified from genomic DNA using the immunoSEQ Assay, a bias-controlled multiplex PCR. On the study's bioinformatics: The number of nucleated cells in each sample was estimated from the amplification of reference gene primers within the assay. To quantify the absolute abundance of each unique TCRbeta CDR3 rearrangement, sequence reads were collapsed and filtered. For each sample, productive Simpson clonality was calculated by taking the square root of Simpson's diversity index across productive rearrangements. TCRdb retrieved this table from immuneACCESS and kept in-frame rearrangements only. Not all clones are present; in checked studies, unresolved V genes account for under half, and no reason is known for the remainder. Clone size and V and J calls were adopted from that table, with D and trimming inferred from the DNA. This sample holds about 400,000 clones; around 87% were observed only once. Roughly 9.4% of the sample is held by the ten biggest clonotypes.

The sequencing sample was made of PBMCs or T cells enriched from blood (not recorded which). The rearrangement joined TRBV7-6 to TRBJ2-3; TRBD2 is a weak D gene call, 6 bases matching. The clonotype was recovered from a woman aged 45-60 years who had recovered from COVID-19. For the CDR3, the sequence is CASSRGGVLDTQYF. The sequenced DNA: TGTGCCAGCAGTCGTGGCGGGGTGTTAGATACGCAGTATTTT.